This T cell receptor beta chain was identified in a study of T cells after yellow fever vaccination. Ten or more counts support this clonotype. Its cognate antigen is unknown. Findings and limits, study-wide: There was a small share of clonotypes that showed up in both the CD4 and CD8 compartments. After the booster, 96% of CD4 and 88% of CD8 primary-response clones were re-detected. Faster peaking, at day 5 versus 15, marked a secondary response that was weaker.

UMIs and a universal primer site were added when TCR cDNA was made by 5'RACE template switching. A single record per CDR3 protein comes from TCRdb applying MiXCR to the 5' RACE reads. The table includes around 600,000 distinct CDR3 sequences, roughly 12% detected once. Trimming cost V 2 bases and J 8 bases, with 6 bases left between them. This CDR3 has 12 amino acids. Germline V gene lookup returns CDR1 MDHEN and CDR2 SYDVKM. This chain joins TRBV28 and TRBJ1-4; D remains unclear. The TCR sequence derives from a man aged 30-40 years who received the YFV17D yellow fever vaccine. The source was PBMCs, collected on the day of the yellow fever booster vaccination. CDR3 coding DNA: TGTGCCAGCAGTTTAATAGGGGAAAAACTGTTTTTT. As protein: CASSLIGEKLFF.